The rows below give T cell receptor beta chains drawn from one sample of a study of blood T cell repertoires in COVID-19. The data were produced by immunoSEQ multiplex PCR, yet TCRdb's version contains in-frame clones alone and is incomplete. The repertoire holds 350,000 or so clones, with around 88% as singletons. The sequencing input was peripheral blood. The origin of the receptors is a woman younger than 45 with COVID-19, enrolled during active disease. Both conserved end residues are part of each CDR3. Clone sizes are given selectively: once, few, many, or a class where the clone is expanded.

CDR3,V,J,size
CASSITGGAYNEQFF,TRBV19,TRBJ2-1,NA
CASSSVRAGGYTF,TRBV7-9,TRBJ1-2,NA
CASSMGPHPNEQFF,TRBV7-2,TRBJ2-1,NA
CASSRHQDRGFSGANVLTF,TRBV4-1,TRBJ2-6,NA
CAWSPSGRQSSYEQYF,TRBV30,TRBJ2-7,NA
CASKGDSYNYGYTF,TRBV2,TRBJ1-2,NA
CASSPPPQAGVRDTQYF,TRBV18,TRBJ2-3,NA
CASRDRVRNSPLHF,TRBV27,TRBJ1-6,NA
CARSLYGPGELFF,TRBV5-3,TRBJ2-2,NA
CASSLVSRVNTEAFF,TRBV7-9,TRBJ1-1,NA
CASSLEGANSPLHF,TRBV7-3,TRBJ1-6,once
CASSLVQGASPLHF,TRBV5-1,TRBJ1-6,few
CASRQTGSSYNEQFF,TRBV5-5,TRBJ2-1,NA
CASSPPGLQGNTIYF,TRBV6-5,TRBJ1-3,NA
CASSLVPGGNSPLHF,TRBV7-8,TRBJ1-6,NA
CASSYSILGGELFF,TRBV6-5,TRBJ2-2,NA
CASRRSDEQFF,TRBV6-5,TRBJ2-1,NA
CAIKEGGGPGDSTDTQYF,TRBV10-3,TRBJ2-3,NA
CASSRDSRETQYF,TRBV6-2/TRBV6-3,TRBJ2-5,NA
CASSQVGTGGGALEEQFF,TRBV4-2,TRBJ2-1,NA
CASSTRTGNTEAFF,TRBV9,TRBJ1-1,NA
CASSVGQMNTEAFF,TRBV2,TRBJ1-1,NA
CASSEQGPPYGYTF,TRBV6-1,TRBJ1-2,NA
CASSLAQGAGSFF,TRBV5-1,TRBJ1-1,NA
CASRPSGGPRIELETQYF,TRBV10-2,TRBJ2-5,once
CASSLGLAGGLAGTQYF,TRBV7-2,TRBJ2-5,NA
CASQGGNQPQHF,TRBV19,TRBJ1-5,few
CASSSDRAGTGELFF,TRBV10-1,TRBJ2-2,NA
CASDRIGNGYTF,TRBV6-6,TRBJ1-2,NA
CASSPHEPRTEAFF,TRBV27,TRBJ1-1,NA
CASSLRDRGDRRTDGELFF,TRBV21-1,TRBJ2-2,NA
CASSHAGGRQDEAFF,TRBV3-1/TRBV3-2,TRBJ1-1,NA
CASSSDSVGQPQHF,TRBV7-2,TRBJ1-5,NA
CASSVRFYEQYF,TRBV7-2,TRBJ2-7,NA
CASSLSSPTGLGTEAFF,TRBV5-1,TRBJ1-1,NA
CASRSCVILAGEQETQYF,TRBV21-1,TRBJ2-5,NA
CSVDGGRPDTQYF,TRBV29-1,TRBJ2-3,NA
CASLRGLAGADTQYF,TRBV6-5,TRBJ2-3,NA
CASSMRQSNQPQHF,TRBV5-5,TRBJ1-5,NA
CASSRDWTGGNSPLHF,TRBV5-6,TRBJ1-6,NA
CASSLPAGGSGNTIYF,TRBV7-8,TRBJ1-3,once
CASSSPPRSTYEQYF,TRBV7-8,TRBJ2-7,NA
CASSFGAGSYEQYF,TRBV5-4,TRBJ2-7,NA
CASSQNRGVEAFF,TRBV14,TRBJ1-1,NA
CASSYSRPGNTIYF,TRBV6-5,TRBJ1-3,NA
CASRKDRVNYGYTF,TRBV4-3,TRBJ1-2,many
CAYQQGGGIQYF,TRBV30,TRBJ2-4,NA